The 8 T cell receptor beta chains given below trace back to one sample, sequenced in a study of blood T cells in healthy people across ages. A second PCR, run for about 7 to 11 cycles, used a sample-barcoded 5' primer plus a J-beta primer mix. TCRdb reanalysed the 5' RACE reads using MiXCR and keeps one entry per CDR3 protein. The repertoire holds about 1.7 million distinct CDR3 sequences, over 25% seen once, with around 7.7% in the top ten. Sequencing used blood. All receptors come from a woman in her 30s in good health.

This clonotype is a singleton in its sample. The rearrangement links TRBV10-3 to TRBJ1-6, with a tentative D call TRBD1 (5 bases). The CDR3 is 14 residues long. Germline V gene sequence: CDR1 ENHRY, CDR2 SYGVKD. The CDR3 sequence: CATREQERYSPLHF. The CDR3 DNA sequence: TGTGCGACCAGGGAGCAGGAGAGGTACTCACCCCTCCACTTT.

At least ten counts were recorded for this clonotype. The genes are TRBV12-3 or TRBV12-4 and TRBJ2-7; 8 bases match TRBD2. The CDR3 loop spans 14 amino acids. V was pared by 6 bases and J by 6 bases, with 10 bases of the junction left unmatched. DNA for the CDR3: TGTGCCAGCAGCCGCAGCGGGGGTTCCGTCGAGCAGTACTTC. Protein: CASSRSGGSVEQYF.

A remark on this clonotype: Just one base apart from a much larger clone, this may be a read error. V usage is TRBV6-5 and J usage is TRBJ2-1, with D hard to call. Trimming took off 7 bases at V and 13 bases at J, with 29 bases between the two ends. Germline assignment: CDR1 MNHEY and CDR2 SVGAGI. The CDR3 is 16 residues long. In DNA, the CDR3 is TGTGCCAGCACCAAAACCCCTCCCGGAACAAGTTCCACCCAGTTCTTC. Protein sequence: CASTKTPPGTSSTQFF.

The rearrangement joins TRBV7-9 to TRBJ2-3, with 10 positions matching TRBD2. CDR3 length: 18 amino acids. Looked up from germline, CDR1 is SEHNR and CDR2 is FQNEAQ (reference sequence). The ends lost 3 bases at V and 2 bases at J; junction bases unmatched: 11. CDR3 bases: TGTGCCAGCAGCTTCGGGACTAGCGATGATTCCACCACAGATACGCAGTATTTT. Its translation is CASSFGTSDDSTTDTQYF.

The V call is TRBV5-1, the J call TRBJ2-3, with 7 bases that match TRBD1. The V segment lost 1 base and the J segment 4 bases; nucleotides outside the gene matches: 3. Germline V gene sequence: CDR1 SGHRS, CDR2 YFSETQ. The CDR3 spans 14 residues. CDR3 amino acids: CASSLFQGADTQYF. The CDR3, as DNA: TGCGCCAGCAGCTTGTTCCAGGGGGCAGATACGCAGTATTTT.

CDR3 bases: TGCGCCAGCAGCTTGGGAGCTACTGATGAAAAACTGTTTTTT. Its protein is CASSLGATDEKLFF. The chain joins TRBV5-1 to TRBJ1-4, with unresolved D. The CDR3 covers 14 residues. Looked up from germline, CDR1 is SGHRS and CDR2 is YFSETQ. Trimming pared 0 bases from V and 6 bases from J, leaving 9 bases between.

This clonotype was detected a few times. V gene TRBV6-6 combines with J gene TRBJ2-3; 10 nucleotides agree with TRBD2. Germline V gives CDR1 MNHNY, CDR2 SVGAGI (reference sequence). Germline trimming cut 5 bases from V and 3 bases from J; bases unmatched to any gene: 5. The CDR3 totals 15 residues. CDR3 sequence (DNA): TGTGCCAGCAGTAAGCGGGGGGGCCGAACAGATACGCAGTATTTT. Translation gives CASSKRGGRTDTQYF.

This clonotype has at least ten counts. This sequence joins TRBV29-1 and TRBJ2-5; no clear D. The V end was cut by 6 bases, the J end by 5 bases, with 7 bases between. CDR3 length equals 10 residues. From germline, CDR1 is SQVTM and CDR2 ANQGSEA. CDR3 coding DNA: TGCAGCGTAGGGCTCGAGACCCAGTACTTC. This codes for CSVGLETQYF. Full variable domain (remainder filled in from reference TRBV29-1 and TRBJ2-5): SAVISQKPSRDICQRGTSLTIQCQVDSQVTMMFWYRQQPGQSLTLIATANQGSEATYESGFVIDKFPISRPNLTFSTLTVSNMSPEDSSIYLCSVGLETQYFGPGTRLLVL.